This TCR beta chain was sequenced in a study of blood T cells in healthy people across ages. Germline V lookup: CDR1 LGHNT, CDR2 FRNRAP. V gave up 2 bases and J gave up 6 bases, with 16 bases separating them. This CDR3 has 15 residues. Together with a sample-barcoded 5' primer, a J-beta primer mix was included in a second PCR lasting roughly 6 to 12 cycles. TCRdb re-called the 5' RACE reads with MiXCR, one entry per CDR3 protein. The table shows some 640,000 distinct CDR3 sequences, with around 45% occurring only once. Sequences were obtained from blood. The chain recombines TRBV12-5 with TRBJ1-1; no clear D. The receptor's source is a woman aged 55-70 years in good health. CDR3 in amino acids: CASGLTGKGPAEAFF. The CDR3 bases are TGTGCTAGTGGTTTGACGGGTAAGGGTCCGGCTGAAGCTTTCTTT.